This T cell receptor (beta chain) was found in a study of control samples from healthy donors and cancer patients. Germline V gene data show CDR1 as LGHDT and CDR2 as YNNKEL (reference sequence). V shed 1 base and J shed 2 bases, with 11 bases lying between them. The CDR3 is made up of 15 amino acids. Using immunoSEQ multiplex PCR, the repertoire was profiled, and TCRdb retains in-frame clones only, with some absent. The table has approximately 94,000 clones, more than 85% seen once. The J gene is TRBJ1-2, the V gene TRBV3-1 (or the pseudogene TRBV3-2), with D maybe TRBD1 (5 bases). The source of this sequence is a woman between 25 and 40 years old in good health. The sample taken for sequencing was blood. The DNA of the CDR3 is TGTGCCAGCAGCCAAGTGTACAGGCGAAACTATGGCTACACCTTC. Amino acid sequence: CASSQVYRRNYGYTF.